This is a list of T cell receptor beta chains from one sample in a study of T cell responses to AZD1222 COVID-19 vaccine. The assay was immunoSEQ multiplex PCR, and TCRdb's table has in-frame clones only and misses some. In all, the sample yields more than 110,000 clones. The sequenced sample was peripheral blood. Receptors originate from an adult in good health. The CDR3 runs from the conserved cysteine through the conserved F or W. Fields, in order: V gene, D gene, J gene, CDR3 protein, CDR3 DNA. D genes are given only for firm matches.

>TRBV25-1|.|TRBJ1-1
CASSEGGTEAFF
TGTGCCAGCAGTGAGGGGGGCACTGAAGCTTTCTTT
>TRBV12-3/TRBV12-4|TRBD1|TRBJ1-1
CASRSTGREAFF
TGTGCCAGCAGGTCGACAGGGCGAGAAGCTTTCTTT
>TRBV19|TRBD1|TRBJ2-2
CASSPGTGEAGELFF
TGTGCCAGCTCGCCTGGGACAGGGGAGGCCGGGGAGCTGTTTTTT
>TRBV6-5|.|TRBJ2-7
CASSPHRDTFYEQYF
TGTGCCAGCAGCCCCCATAGGGACACCTTCTACGAGCAGTACTTC
>TRBV28|.|TRBJ1-5
CASSLRSARASQPQHF
TGTGCCAGCAGTTTACGCTCGGCCAGGGCCTCACAGCCCCAGCATTTT
>TRBV7-8|.|TRBJ2-2
CASSLVSGSNTGELFF
TGTGCCAGCAGCTTAGTCTCAGGGTCCAACACCGGGGAGCTGTTTTTT
>TRBV5-1|.|TRBJ2-7
CASSYTGTPPYEQYF
TGCGCCAGCAGCTATACCGGGACCCCCCCCTACGAGCAGTACTTC
>TRBV6-6|.|TRBJ2-7
CASRSHPGAYEQYF
TGTGCCAGCAGATCCCACCCCGGGGCCTACGAGCAGTACTTC
>TRBV19|TRBD1|TRBJ1-2
CASSEAQGFYGYTF
TGTGCCAGTAGTGAGGCACAGGGGTTCTATGGCTACACCTTC
>TRBV5-1|.|TRBJ1-4
CASSIAKGATNEKLFF
TGCGCCAGCAGCATAGCCAAGGGGGCAACTAATGAAAAACTGTTTTTT
>TRBV5-4|TRBD2|TRBJ2-3
CASSPRTSGGVSDTQYF
TGTGCCAGCAGCCCCCGGACTAGCGGGGGGGTCTCAGATACGCAGTATTTT
>TRBV6-5|TRBD1|TRBJ1-2
CASRTTGGSNYGYTF
TGTGCCAGCAGGACGACAGGGGGCAGTAACTATGGCTACACCTTC
>TRBV9|.|TRBJ2-3
CASSVGASSTDTQYF
TGTGCCAGCTCGGTGGGAGCCTCTAGCACAGATACGCAGTATTTT
>TRBV3-1/TRBV3-2|.|TRBJ1-1
CASGAGWNTEAFF
TGTGCCAGCGGGGCAGGATGGAACACTGAAGCTTTCTTT
>TRBV6-5|.|TRBJ2-7
CASSRGVDEQYF
TGTGCCAGCAGTCGAGGGGTTGACGAGCAGTACTTC
>TRBV5-6|.|TRBJ2-5
CASSSPQVRPGAQYF
TGTGCCAGCAGCTCTCCACAGGTTCGACCAGGGGCCCAGTACTTC
>TRBV4-2|TRBD1|TRBJ2-5
CASSPGGQGANQETQYF
TGTGCCAGCAGCCCCGGGGGTCAGGGGGCTAACCAAGAGACCCAGTACTTC
>TRBV28|TRBD1|TRBJ1-4
CASSQTGTNEKLFF
TGTGCCAGCAGTCAGACAGGGACTAATGAAAAACTGTTTTTT
>TRBV18|TRBD1|TRBJ2-7
CASSLGQGGYEQYF
TGTGCCAGCTCACTAGGACAGGGTGGTTACGAGCAGTACTTC
>TRBV30|.|TRBJ1-1
CAWELGTTEAFF
TGTGCCTGGGAGCTGGGGACAACTGAAGCTTTCTTT
>TRBV7-2|TRBD2|TRBJ2-7
CASSLSRLAGGDEQYF
TGTGCCAGCAGCTTAAGTAGACTAGCGGGGGGAGACGAGCAGTACTTC
>TRBV28|TRBD1|TRBJ1-1
CASRLTGDTEAFF
TGTGCCAGCAGACTCACAGGGGACACTGAAGCTTTCTTT
>TRBV11-3|TRBD2|TRBJ2-3
CASSQTSGGPRGTDTQYF
TGTGCCAGCAGCCAGACTAGCGGGGGGCCCCGGGGGACAGATACGCAGTATTTT
>TRBV27|.|TRBJ2-5
CASSHRLGATQLETQYF
TGTGCCAGCAGTCACCGCCTGGGGGCGACGCAGCTAGAGACCCAGTACTTC
>TRBV28|.|TRBJ2-6
CASTSEGAGANVLTF
TGTGCCAGCACCTCCGAGGGAGCTGGGGCCAACGTCCTGACTTTC
>TRBV2|.|TRBJ1-2
CASRAGANYGYTF
TGTGCCAGCAGGGCGGGGGCTAACTATGGCTACACCTTC
>TRBV9|.|TRBJ1-4
CASSGEGVNEKLFF
TGTGCCAGCAGCGGAGAGGGCGTTAATGAAAAACTGTTTTTT
>TRBV5-1|.|TRBJ2-7
CASSLRTDYEQYF
TGCGCCAGCTCCCTGCGGACAGACTACGAGCAGTACTTC
>TRBV19|TRBD1|TRBJ2-3
CASSTRQGGTDTQYF
TGTGCCAGTAGTACGCGGCAGGGGGGCACAGATACGCAGTATTTT
>TRBV2|TRBD2|TRBJ2-1
CASSPRTSGVVEQFF
TGTGCCAGCAGTCCCCGGACTAGCGGGGTGGTTGAGCAGTTCTTC
>TRBV2|.|TRBJ2-5
CASSEGSGLVQETQYF
TGTGCCAGCAGTGAAGGATCGGGACTCGTCCAAGAGACCCAGTACTTC